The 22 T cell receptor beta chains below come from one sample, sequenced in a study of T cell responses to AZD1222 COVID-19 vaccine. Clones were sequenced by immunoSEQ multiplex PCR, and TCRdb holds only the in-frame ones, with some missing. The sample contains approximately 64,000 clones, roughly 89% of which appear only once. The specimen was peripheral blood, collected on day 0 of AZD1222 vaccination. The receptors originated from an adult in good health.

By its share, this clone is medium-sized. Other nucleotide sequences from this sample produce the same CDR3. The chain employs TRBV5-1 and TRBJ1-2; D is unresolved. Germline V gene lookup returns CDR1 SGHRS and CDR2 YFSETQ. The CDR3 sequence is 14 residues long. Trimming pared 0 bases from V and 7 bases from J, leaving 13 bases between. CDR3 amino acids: CASSLAWGGGGYTF. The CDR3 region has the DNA TGCGCCAGCAGCTTGGCCTGGGGAGGTGGTGGCTACACCTTC.

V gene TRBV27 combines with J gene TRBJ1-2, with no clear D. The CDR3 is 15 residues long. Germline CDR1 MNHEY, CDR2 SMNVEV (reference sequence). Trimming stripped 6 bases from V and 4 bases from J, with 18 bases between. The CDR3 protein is CASRRVRGNSYGYTF. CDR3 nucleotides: TGTGCCAGCAGAAGGGTTCGAGGCAACTCCTATGGCTACACCTTC.

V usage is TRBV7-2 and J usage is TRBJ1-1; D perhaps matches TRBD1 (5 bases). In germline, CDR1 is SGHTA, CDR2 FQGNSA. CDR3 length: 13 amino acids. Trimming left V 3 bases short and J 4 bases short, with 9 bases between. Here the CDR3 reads CASSFGRVTEAFF. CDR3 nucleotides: TGTGCCAGCAGCTTCGGCAGGGTCACTGAAGCTTTCTTT. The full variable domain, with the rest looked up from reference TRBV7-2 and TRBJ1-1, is GAGVSQSPSNKVTEKGKDVELRCDPISGHTALYWYRQSLGQGLEFLIYFQGNSAPDKSGLPSDRFSAERTGGSVSTLTIQRTQQEDSAVYLCASSFGRVTEAFFGQGTRLTVV.

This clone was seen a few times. CDR3 nucleotides: TGTGCCAGTTTTCGGGAGGGGGGACAGCCCCAGCATTTT. This encodes CASFREGGQPQHF. The V gene is TRBV28, the J gene TRBJ1-5, with TRBD1 as a possible D gene (6 bases). The germline V gene has CDR1 MDHEN and CDR2 SYDVKM. The CDR3 covers 13 residues. The germline V and J ends were trimmed by 9 bases and 7 bases, with 16 bases remaining between them.

The CDR3 protein is CASSQGTGRVNQPQHF. Here the CDR3 DNA reads TGTGCCAGCAGCCAAGGTACAGGGCGGGTCAATCAGCCCCAGCATTTT. This chain uses TRBV4-2 with TRBJ1-5; D possibly corresponds to TRBD1 (6 bases). This CDR3 is 16 amino acids long. The germline V gene encodes CDR1 LGHNA and CDR2 YNFKEQ. The V and J ends lost 1 base and 3 bases respectively, with 13 bases between them.

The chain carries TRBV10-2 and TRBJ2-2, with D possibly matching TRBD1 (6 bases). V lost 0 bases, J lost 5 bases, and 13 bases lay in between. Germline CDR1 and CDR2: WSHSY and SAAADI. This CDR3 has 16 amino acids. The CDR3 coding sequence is TGCGCCAGCAGTGAGTCCCAGGGGTTCCGGACCGGGGAGCTGTTTTTT. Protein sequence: CASSESQGFRTGELFF.

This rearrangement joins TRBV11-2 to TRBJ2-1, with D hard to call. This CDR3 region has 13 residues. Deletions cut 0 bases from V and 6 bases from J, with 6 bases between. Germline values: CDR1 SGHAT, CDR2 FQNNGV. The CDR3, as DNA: TGTGCCAGCAGCTTAGATCGCCTCAATGAGCAGTTCTTC. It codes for CASSLDRLNEQFF.

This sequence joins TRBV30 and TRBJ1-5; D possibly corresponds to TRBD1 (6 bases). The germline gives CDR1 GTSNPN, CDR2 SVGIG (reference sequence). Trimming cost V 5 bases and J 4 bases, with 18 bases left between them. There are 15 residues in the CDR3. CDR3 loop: CAWAPGTRTNQPQHF. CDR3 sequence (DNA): TGTGCCTGGGCTCCCGGGACAAGGACAAATCAGCCCCAGCATTTT. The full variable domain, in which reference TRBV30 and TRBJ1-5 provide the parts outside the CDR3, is SQTIHQWPATLVQPVGSPLSLECTVEGTSNPNLYWYRQAAGRGLQLLFYSVGIGQISSEVPQNLSASRPQDRQFILSSKKLLLSDSGFYLCAWAPGTRTNQPQHFGDGTRLSIL.

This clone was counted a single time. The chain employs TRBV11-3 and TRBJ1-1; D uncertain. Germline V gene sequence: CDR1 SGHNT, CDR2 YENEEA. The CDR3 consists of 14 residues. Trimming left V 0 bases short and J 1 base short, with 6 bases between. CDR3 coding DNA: TGTGCCAGCAGCTTAGATGGCAGGAACACTGAAGCTTTCTTT. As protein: CASSLDGRNTEAFF.

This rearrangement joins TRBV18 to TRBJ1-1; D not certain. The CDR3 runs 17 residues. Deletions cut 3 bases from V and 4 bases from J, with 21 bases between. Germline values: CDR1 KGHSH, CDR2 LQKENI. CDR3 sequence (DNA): TGTGCCAGCTCACCTGGATTGAGGACCGCGAGGAGCACTGAAGCTTTCTTT. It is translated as CASSPGLRTARSTEAFF.

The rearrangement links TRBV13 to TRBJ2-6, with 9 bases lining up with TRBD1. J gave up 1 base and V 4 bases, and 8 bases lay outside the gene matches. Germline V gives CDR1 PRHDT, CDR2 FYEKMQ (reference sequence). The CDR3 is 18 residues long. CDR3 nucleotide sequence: TGTGCCAGCAGCTCATCTTACAGGGGGCATTCTGGGGCCAACGTCCTGACTTTC. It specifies CASSSSYRGHSGANVLTF.

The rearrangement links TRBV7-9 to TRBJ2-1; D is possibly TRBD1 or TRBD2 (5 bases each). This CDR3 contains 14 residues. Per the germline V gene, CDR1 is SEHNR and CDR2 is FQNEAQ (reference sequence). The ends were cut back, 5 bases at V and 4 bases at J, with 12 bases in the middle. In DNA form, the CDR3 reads TGTGCCAGCAGCCCGGATGGGGGATACAATGAGCAGTTCTTC. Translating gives CASSPDGGYNEQFF.

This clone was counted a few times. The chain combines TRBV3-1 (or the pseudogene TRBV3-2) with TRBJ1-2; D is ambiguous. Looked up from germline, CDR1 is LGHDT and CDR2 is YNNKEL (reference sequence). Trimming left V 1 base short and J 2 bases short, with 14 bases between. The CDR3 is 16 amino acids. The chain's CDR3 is CASSQVSLRGNYGYTF. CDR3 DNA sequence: TGTGCCAGCAGCCAAGTCTCTCTGCGGGGAAACTATGGCTACACCTTC.

The DNA for the CDR3 is TGCGCCAGCAGCTTGCGGGCAGGGCCTAATCAGCCCCAGCATTTT. It specifies CASSLRAGPNQPQHF. The chain employs TRBV5-1 and TRBJ1-5; possible D gene TRBD1, 5 bases. The germline CDR1 and CDR2 sequences are SGHRS and YFSETQ. This CDR3 comprises 15 residues. The V end was cut by 1 base, the J end by 4 bases, with 12 bases between.

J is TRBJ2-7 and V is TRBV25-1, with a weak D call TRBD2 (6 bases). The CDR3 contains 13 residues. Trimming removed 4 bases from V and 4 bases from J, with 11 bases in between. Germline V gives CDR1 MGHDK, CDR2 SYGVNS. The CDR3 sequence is CASSGLLAYEQYF. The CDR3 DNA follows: TGTGCCAGCAGTGGGCTACTAGCTTACGAGCAGTACTTC.

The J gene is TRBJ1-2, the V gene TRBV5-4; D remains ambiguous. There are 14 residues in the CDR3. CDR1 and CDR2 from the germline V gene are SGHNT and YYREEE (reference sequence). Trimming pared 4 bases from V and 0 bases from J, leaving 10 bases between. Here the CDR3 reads CASSPGGTNYGYTF. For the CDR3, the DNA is TGTGCCAGCAGCCCTGGCGGGACTAACTATGGCTACACCTTC.

CDR3: CASSSPTPGSMNTEAFF. The CDR3 DNA sequence: TGTGCCAGCAGTTCCCCTACCCCGGGCAGCATGAACACTGAAGCTTTCTTT. V and J are TRBV28 and TRBJ1-1; no firm D call. Looked up from germline, CDR1 is MDHEN and CDR2 is SYDVKM. Trimming removed 4 bases at V and 0 bases at J, with 18 bases between. This CDR3 is built from 17 residues. Combining the CDR3 with reference TRBV28 and TRBJ1-1 gives the whole variable domain DVKVTQSSRYLVKRTGEKVFLECVQDMDHENMFWYRQDPGLGLRLIYFSYDVKMKEKGDIPEGYSVSREKKERFSLILESASTNQTSMYLCASSSPTPGSMNTEAFFGQGTRLTVV.

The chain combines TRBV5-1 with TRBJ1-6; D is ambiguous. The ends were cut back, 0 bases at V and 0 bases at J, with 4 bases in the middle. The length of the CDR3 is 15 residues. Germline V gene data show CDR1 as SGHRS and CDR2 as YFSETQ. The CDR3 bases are TGCGCCAGCAGCTTGGTGGGCTCCTATAATTCACCCCTCCACTTT. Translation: CASSLVGSYNSPLHF.

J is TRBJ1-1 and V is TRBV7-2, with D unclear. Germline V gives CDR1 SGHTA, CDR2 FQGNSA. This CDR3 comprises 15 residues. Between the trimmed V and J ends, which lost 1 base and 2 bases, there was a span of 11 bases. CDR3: CASSLVRRPNTEAFF. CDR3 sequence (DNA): TGTGCCAGCAGCTTAGTGAGGCGGCCAAACACTGAAGCTTTCTTT. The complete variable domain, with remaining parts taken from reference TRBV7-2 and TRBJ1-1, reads GAGVSQSPSNKVTEKGKDVELRCDPISGHTALYWYRQSLGQGLEFLIYFQGNSAPDKSGLPSDRFSAERTGGSVSTLTIQRTQQEDSAVYLCASSLVRRPNTEAFFGQGTRLTVV.

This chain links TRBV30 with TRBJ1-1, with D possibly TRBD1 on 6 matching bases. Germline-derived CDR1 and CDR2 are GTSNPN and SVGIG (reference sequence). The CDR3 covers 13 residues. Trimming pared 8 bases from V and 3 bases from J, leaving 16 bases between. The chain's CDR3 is CALETQGDTEAFF. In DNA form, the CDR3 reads TGTGCCCTTGAGACACAGGGTGACACTGAAGCTTTCTTT.

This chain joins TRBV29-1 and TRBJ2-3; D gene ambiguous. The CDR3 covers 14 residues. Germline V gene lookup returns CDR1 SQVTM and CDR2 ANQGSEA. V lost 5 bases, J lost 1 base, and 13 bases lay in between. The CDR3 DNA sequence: TGCAGCGTTTCCCCCGCTGATCGCACAGATACGCAGTATTTT. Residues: CSVSPADRTDTQYF.

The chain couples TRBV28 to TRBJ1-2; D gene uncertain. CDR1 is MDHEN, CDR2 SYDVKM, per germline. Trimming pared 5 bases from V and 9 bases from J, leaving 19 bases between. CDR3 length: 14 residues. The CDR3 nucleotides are TGTGCCAGCAGTCCGCGGACGGCCGCGTATAGCTACACCTTC. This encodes CASSPRTAAYSYTF.